The clone carrying this T cell receptor (beta chain) was found a few times. Its antigen is as yet unknown. These data come from a study of blood T cells in healthy people across ages. Study observations and caveats: Percentage of naive T cells showed a strong correlation with TCR beta diversity. In older individuals, TCR beta diversity per million T cells was lower, falling roughly linearly with age. Donors of long life had a larger count of naive CD4+ cells and greater diversity than aged donors.

With 7 bases removed from V and 4 bases from J, the gap between germline ends came to 14 bases. This CDR3 is 14 amino acids long. CDR1 is SEHNR, CDR2 FQNEAQ, per germline (reference sequence). A second PCR of 7 to 11 cycles used a sample-barcoded 5' primer and a J-beta primer mix. TCRdb reprocessed the 5' RACE reads via MiXCR and lists one record per CDR3 protein. The sample shows roughly 1.5 million distinct CDR3 sequences, roughly 43% of them seen only once. This clonotype was sampled from a woman aged 18-30 years in good health. The sample comprised blood. This rearrangement joins TRBV7-9 to TRBJ2-1; D uncertain. The CDR3 reads CASTQRFEYNEQFF. In DNA form, the CDR3 reads TGTGCCAGCACTCAACGGTTTGAGTACAATGAGCAGTTCTTC.